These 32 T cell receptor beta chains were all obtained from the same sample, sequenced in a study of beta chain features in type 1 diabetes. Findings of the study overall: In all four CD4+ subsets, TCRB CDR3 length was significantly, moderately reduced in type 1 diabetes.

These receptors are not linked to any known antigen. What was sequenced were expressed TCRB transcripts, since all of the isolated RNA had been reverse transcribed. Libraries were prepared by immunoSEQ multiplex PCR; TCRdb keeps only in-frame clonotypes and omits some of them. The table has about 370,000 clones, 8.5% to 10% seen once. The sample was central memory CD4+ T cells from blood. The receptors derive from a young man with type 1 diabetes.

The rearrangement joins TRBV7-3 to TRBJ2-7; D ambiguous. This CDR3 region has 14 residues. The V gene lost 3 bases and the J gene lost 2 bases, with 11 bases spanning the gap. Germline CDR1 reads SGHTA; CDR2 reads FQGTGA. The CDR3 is CASSFSRWAYEQYF. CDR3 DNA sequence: TGTGCCAGCAGCTTCTCCCGGTGGGCCTACGAGCAGTACTTC.

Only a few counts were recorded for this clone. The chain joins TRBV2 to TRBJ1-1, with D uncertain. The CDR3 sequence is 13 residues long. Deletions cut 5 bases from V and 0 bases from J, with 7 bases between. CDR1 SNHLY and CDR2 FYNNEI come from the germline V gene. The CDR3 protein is CASSPEVNTEAFF. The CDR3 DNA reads TGTGCCAGCAGTCCTGAAGTGAACACTGAAGCTTTCTTT.

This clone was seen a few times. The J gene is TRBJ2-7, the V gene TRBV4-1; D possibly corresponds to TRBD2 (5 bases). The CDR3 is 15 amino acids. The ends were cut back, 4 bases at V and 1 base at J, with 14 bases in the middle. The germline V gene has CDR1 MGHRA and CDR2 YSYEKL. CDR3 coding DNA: TGCGCCAGCAGCCTCCAGGAGGCATCATCCTACGAGCAGTACTTC. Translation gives CASSLQEASSYEQYF.

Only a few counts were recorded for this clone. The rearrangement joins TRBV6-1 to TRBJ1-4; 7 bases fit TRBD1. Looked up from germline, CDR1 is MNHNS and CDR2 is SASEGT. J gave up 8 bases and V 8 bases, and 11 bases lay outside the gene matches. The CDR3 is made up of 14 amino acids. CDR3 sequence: CASAPGQSFEKLFF. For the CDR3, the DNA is TGTGCCAGCGCCCCGGGACAGTCGTTCGAAAAACTGTTTTTT.

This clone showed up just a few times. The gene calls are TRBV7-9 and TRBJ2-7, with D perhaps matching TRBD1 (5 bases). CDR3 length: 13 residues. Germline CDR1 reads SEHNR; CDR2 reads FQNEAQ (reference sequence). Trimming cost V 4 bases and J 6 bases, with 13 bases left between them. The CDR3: CASSSGGAGEQYF. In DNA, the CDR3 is TGTGCCAGCAGCTCGGGTGGGGCCGGCGAGCAGTACTTC. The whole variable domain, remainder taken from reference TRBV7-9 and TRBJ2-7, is DTGVSQNPRHKITKRGQNVTFRCDPISEHNRLYWYRQTLGQGPEFLTYFQNEAQLEKSRLLSDRFSAERPKGSFSTLEIQRTEQGDSAMYLCASSSGGAGEQYFGPGTRLTVT.

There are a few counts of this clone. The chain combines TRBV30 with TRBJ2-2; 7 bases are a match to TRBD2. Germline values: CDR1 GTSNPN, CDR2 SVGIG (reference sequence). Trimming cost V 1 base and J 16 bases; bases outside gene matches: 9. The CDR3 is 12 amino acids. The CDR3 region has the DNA TGTGCCTGGAGTGCTCTAGCGGTCGAGGCGTTTTTT. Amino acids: CAWSALAVEAFF.

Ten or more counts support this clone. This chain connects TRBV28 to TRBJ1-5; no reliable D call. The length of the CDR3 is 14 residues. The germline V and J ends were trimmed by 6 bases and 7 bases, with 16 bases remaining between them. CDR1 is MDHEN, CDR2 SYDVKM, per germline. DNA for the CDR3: TGTGCCAGCAGCCTTACCGGGAGGTACCAGCCCCAGCATTTT. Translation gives CASSLTGRYQPQHF. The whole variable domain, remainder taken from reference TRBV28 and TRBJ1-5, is DVKVTQSSRYLVKRTGEKVFLECVQDMDHENMFWYRQDPGLGLRLIYFSYDVKMKEKGDIPEGYSVSREKKERFSLILESASTNQTSMYLCASSLTGRYQPQHFGDGTRLSIL.

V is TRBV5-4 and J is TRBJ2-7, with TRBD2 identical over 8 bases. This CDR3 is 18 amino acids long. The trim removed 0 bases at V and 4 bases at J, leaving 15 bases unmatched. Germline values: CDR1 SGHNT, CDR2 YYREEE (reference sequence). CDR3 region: CASSLEILGASGLYEQYF. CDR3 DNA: TGTGCCAGCAGCTTGGAGATATTGGGGGCTAGCGGGTTATACGAGCAGTACTTC.

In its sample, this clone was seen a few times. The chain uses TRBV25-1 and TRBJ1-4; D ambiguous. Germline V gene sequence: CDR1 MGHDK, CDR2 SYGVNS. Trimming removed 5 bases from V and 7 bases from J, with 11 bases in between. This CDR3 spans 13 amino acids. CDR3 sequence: CASSQVGREKLFF. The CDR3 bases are TGTGCCAGCAGTCAGGTCGGTCGTGAAAAACTGTTTTTT.

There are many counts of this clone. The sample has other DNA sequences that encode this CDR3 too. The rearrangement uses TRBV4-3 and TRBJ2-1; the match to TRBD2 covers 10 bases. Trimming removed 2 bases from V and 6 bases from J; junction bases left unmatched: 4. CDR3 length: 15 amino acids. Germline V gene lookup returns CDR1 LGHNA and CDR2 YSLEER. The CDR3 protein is CASSQPSGGTNEQFF. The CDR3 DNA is TGCGCCAGCAGCCAACCTAGCGGGGGCACCAATGAGCAGTTCTTC.

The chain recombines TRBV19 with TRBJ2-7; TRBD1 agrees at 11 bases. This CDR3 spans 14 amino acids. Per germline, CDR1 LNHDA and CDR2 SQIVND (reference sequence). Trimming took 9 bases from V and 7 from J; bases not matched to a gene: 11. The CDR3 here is CASGTGGSGDEQYF. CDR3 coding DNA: TGTGCCAGCGGGACAGGGGGTTCCGGGGATGAGCAGTACTTC.

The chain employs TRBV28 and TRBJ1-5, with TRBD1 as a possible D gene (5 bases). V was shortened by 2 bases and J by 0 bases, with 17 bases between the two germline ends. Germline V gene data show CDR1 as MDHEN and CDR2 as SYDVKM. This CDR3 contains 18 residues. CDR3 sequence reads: CASSLRDAPTYSNQPQHF. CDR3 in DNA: TGTGCCAGCAGTTTAAGGGACGCCCCGACCTATAGCAATCAGCCCCAGCATTTT.

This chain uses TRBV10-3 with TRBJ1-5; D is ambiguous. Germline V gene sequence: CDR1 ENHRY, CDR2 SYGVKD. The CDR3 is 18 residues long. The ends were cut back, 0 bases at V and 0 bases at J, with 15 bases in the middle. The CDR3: CAISESGKGDYSNQPQHF. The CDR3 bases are TGTGCCATCAGTGAGTCTGGAAAGGGAGATTATAGCAATCAGCCCCAGCATTTT.

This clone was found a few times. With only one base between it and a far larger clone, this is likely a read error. This CDR3 reads CASSLGLWGGIQYF. CDR3 in DNA: TGTGCCAGCAGCCTCGGACTCTGGGGGGGCATTCAGTACTTC. V is TRBV4-2 and J is TRBJ2-4, with 7 bases matching TRBD2. Germline V CDR1 and CDR2: LGHNA, YNFKEQ. The CDR3 spans 14 residues. Trimming cost V 4 bases and J 9 bases; bases outside gene matches: 9.

The DNA of the CDR3 is TGTGCCAGCAGCTTGGGGGGGCGAGTGAAGTTAGGTGAGCAGTTCTTC. The encoded protein is CASSLGGRVKLGEQFF. This chain connects TRBV7-9 to TRBJ2-1; D possibly corresponds to TRBD2 (7 bases). There are 16 residues in the CDR3. Germline V CDR1 and CDR2: SEHNR, FQNEAQ (reference sequence). V lost 3 bases and J 9 bases, leaving 21 bases between the germline ends.

The CDR3 loop reads CASSVLAGEGNEQFF. CDR3 sequence (DNA): TGTGCCAGCAGTGTACTAGCGGGAGAGGGCAATGAGCAGTTCTTC. The chain joins TRBV5-4 to TRBJ2-1; 11 nucleotides agree with TRBD2. Germline V gene lookup returns CDR1 SGHNT and CDR2 YYREEE (reference sequence). V lost 5 bases, J lost 6 bases, and 7 bases stayed unmatched. This CDR3 is built from 15 residues.

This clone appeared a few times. The CDR3 spells CASTKYYSYEQYF. The CDR3 bases are TGTGCCAGCACGAAATACTACTCCTACGAGCAGTACTTC. This sequence joins TRBV6-6 and TRBJ2-7; no reliable D call. The CDR3 totals 13 residues. CDR1 and CDR2 from the germline V gene are MNHNY and SVGAGI (reference sequence). V lost 7 bases to trimming and J lost 0 bases, with 10 bases between them.

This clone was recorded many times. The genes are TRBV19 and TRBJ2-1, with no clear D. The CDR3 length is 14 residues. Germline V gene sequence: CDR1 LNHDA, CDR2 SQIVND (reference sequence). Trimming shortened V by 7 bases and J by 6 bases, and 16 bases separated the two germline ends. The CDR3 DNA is TGTGCCAGTACCCCACGCCGTGCTGGCAATGAGCAGTTCTTC. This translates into CASTPRRAGNEQFF.

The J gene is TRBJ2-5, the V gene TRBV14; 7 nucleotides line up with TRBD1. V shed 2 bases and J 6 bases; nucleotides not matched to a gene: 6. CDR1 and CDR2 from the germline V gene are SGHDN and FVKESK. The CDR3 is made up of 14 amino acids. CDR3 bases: TGTGCCAGCAGCCAACTAGGGACAGCAAAGACCCAGTACTTC. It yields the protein CASSQLGTAKTQYF.

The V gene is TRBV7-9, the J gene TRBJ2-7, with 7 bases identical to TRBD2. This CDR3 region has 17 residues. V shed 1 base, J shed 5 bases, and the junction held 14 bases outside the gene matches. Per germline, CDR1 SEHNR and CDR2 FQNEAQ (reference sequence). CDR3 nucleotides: TGTGCCAGCAGCTTAGGAGTATCGGCGGGAGTGCGAGACGAGCAGTACTTC. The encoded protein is CASSLGVSAGVRDEQYF.

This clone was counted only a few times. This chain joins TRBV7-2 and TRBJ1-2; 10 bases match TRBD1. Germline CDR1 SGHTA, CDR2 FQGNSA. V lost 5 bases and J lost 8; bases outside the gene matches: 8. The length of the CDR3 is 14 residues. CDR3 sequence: CASSTGTGAGGYTF. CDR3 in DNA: TGTGCCAGCAGCACCGGGACAGGGGCGGGGGGCTACACCTTC. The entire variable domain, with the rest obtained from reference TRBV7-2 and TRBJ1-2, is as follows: GAGVSQSPSNKVTEKGKDVELRCDPISGHTALYWYRQSLGQGLEFLIYFQGNSAPDKSGLPSDRFSAERTGGSVSTLTIQRTQQEDSAVYLCASSTGTGAGGYTFGSGTRLTVV.

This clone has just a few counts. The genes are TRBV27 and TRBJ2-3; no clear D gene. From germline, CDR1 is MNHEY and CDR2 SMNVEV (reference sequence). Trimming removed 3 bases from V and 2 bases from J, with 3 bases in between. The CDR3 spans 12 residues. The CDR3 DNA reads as TGTGCCAGCAGTTTCACCACAGATACGCAGTATTTT. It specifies CASSFTTDTQYF.

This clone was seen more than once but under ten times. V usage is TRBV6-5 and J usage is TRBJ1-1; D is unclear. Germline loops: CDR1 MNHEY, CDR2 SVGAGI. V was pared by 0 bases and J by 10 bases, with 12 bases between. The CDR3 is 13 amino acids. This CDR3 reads CASSYSTLSGAFF. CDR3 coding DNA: TGTGCCAGCAGTTACTCGACTCTCTCGGGAGCTTTCTTT.

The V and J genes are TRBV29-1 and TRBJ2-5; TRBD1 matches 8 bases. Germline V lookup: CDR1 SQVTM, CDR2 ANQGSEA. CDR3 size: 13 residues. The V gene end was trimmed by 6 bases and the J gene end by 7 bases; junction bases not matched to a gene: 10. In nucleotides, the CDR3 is TGCAGCGTCGACAGGGGTCTCATCGGGACCCAGTACTTC. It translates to CSVDRGLIGTQYF.

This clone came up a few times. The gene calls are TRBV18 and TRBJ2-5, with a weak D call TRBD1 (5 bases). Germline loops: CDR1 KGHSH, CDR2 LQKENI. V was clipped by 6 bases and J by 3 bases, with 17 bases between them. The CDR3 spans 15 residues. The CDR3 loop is CASSYMESREETQYF. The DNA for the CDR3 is TGTGCCAGCTCGTACATGGAAAGCAGGGAAGAGACCCAGTACTTC.

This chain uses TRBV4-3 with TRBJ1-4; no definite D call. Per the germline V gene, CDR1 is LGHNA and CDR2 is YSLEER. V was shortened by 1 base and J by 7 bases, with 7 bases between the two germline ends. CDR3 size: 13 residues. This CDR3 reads CASSQVLGEKLFF. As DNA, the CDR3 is TGCGCCAGCAGCCAAGTATTGGGTGAAAAACTGTTTTTT.

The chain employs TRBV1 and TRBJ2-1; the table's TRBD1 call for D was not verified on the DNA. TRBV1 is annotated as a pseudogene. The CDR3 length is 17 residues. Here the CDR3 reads CTSSQFSQDRVGREQFF. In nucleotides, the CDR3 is TGCACCAGCAGCCAATTTTCCCAGGACAGGGTCGGCCGAGAGCAGTTCTTC.

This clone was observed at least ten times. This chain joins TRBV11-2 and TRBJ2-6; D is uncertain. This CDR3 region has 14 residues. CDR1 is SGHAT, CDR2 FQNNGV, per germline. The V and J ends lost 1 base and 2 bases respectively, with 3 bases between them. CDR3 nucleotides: TGTGCCAGCAGCTTAGCCGCTGGGGCCAACGTCCTGACTTTC. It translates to CASSLAAGANVLTF.

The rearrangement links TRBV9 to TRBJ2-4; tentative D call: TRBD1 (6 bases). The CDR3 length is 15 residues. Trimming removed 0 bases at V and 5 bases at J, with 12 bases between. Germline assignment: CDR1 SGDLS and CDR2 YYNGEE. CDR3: CASSVGNRVQNIQYF. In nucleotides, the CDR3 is TGTGCCAGCAGCGTAGGGAACAGGGTCCAAAACATTCAGTACTTC. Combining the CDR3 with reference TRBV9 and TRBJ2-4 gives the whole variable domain DSGVTQTPKHLITATGQRVTLRCSPRSGDLSVYWYQQSLDQGLQFLIQYYNGEERAKGNILERFSAQQFPDLHSELNLSSLELGDSALYFCASSVGNRVQNIQYFGAGTRLSVL.

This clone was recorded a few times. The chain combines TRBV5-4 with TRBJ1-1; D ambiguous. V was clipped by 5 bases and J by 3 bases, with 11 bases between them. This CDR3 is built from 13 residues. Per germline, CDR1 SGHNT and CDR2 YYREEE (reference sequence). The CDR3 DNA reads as TGTGCCAGCAGTCGACACTGGGACACTGAAGCTTTCTTT. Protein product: CASSRHWDTEAFF.

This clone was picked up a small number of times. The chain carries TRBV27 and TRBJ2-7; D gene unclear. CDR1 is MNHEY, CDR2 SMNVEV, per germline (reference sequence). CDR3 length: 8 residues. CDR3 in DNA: TGTGCCAGCAGAAAATGGCGGGTC. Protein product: CASRKWRV.

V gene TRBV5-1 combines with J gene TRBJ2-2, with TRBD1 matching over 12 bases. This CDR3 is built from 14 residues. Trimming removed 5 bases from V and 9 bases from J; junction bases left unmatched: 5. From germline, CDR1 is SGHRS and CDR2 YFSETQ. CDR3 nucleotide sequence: TGCGCCAGCAGGGGACAGGGGGCGAGCCGGGAGCTGTTTTTT. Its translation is CASRGQGASRELFF.